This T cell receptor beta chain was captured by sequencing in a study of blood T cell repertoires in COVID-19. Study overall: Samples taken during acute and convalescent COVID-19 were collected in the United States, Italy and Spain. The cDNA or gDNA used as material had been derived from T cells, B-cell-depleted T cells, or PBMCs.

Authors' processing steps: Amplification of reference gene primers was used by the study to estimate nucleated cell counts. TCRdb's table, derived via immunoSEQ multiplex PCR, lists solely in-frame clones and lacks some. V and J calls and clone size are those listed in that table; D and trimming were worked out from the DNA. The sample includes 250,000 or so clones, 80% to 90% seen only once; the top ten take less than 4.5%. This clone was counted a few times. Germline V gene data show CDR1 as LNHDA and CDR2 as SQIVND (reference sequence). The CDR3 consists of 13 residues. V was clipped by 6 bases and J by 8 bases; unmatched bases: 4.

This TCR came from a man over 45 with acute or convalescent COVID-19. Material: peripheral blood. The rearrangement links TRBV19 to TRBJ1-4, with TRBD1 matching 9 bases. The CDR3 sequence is CASRRTGDEKLFF. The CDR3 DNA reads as TGTGCCAGTAGGAGGACAGGGGACGAAAAACTGTTTTTT.